The 3 T cell receptor beta chains below all came from one sample that was sequenced in a study of cytomegalovirus exposure and HLA in healthy donors. PCR employed 60 Vbeta and 13 Jbeta primers. The method was immunoSEQ multiplex PCR; TCRdb's version includes in-frame clones alone and lacks a portion of them. The sample carries roughly 120,000 clones, roughly four fifths recorded once. The source material was PBMCs. The receptors were gathered from a woman aged 18-29 years in good health and CMV-seronegative.

The V and J genes are TRBV2 and TRBJ2-5; D is perhaps TRBD2 (5 bases). CDR3 length: 14 residues. Looked up from germline, CDR1 is SNHLY and CDR2 is FYNNEI. Trimming pared 2 bases from V and 7 bases from J, leaving 14 bases between. CDR3 loop: CASSERPGVGTQYF. In DNA, the CDR3 is TGTGCCAGCAGTGAAAGGCCCGGGGTCGGGACCCAGTACTTC.

This chain links TRBV9 with TRBJ1-4; 7 nucleotides match TRBD1. In germline, CDR1 is SGDLS, CDR2 YYNGEE. V shed 2 bases, J shed 6 bases, and the junction held 4 bases outside the gene matches. This CDR3 has 14 amino acids. CDR3 loop: CASSVGTAYEKLFF. CDR3 DNA sequence: TGTGCCAGCAGCGTGGGGACAGCCTATGAAAAACTGTTTTTT.

The rearrangement uses TRBV15 and TRBJ2-7; 9 bases match TRBD2. The CDR3 has 16 residues. CDR1 is LNHNV and CDR2 is YYDKDF in the germline V gene (reference sequence). Losses at the gene ends were 3 bases for V and 1 base for J; bases not matched to a gene: 7. This CDR3 reads CATSSAAGLASYEQYF. The CDR3 DNA reads TGTGCCACCAGCAGCGCCGCTGGACTAGCGTCCTACGAGCAGTACTTC. The whole variable domain, remainder taken from reference TRBV15 and TRBJ2-7, is DAMVIQNPRYQVTQFGKPVTLSCSQTLNHNVMYWYQQKSSQAPKLLFHYYDKDFNNEADTPDNFQSRRPNTSFCFLDIRSPGLGDTAMYLCATSSAAGLASYEQYFGPGTRLTVT.